This T cell receptor beta chain was observed in a study of glioma-infiltrating T cells after dendritic cell vaccination. The CDR3 is 15 residues long. Germline V CDR1 and CDR2: LNHDA, SQIVND (reference sequence). Unmatched junction bases numbered 5, after V lost 6 bases and J lost 3 bases. Using immunoSEQ multiplex PCR, the repertoire was profiled, and TCRdb retains in-frame clones only, with some absent. The table lists about 50,000 clones, about nine tenths of them singletons. The time point was: after dendritic cell vaccination, including at tumor progression/relapse. The V gene is TRBV19, the J gene TRBJ2-3; TRBD1 matches at 11 bases. This material consisted of blood, taken after dendritic cell vaccination. The source of this sequence is a human donor with glioblastoma. The CDR3 coding sequence is TGTGCCAGTAGCGGACAGGGGGCGAGAACAGATACGCAGTATTTT. Its protein product is CASSGQGARTDTQYF.